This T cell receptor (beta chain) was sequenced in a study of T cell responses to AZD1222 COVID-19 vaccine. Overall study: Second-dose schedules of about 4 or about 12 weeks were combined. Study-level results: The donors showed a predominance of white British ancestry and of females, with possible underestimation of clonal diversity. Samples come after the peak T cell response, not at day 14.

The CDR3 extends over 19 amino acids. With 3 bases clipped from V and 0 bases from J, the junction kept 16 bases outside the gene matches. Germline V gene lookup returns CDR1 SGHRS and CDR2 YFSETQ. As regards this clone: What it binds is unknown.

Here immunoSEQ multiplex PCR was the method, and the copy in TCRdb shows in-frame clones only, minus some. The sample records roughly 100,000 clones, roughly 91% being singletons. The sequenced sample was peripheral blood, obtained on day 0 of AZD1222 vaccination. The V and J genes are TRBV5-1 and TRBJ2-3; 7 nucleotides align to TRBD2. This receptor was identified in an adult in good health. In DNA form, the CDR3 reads TGCGCCAGCAGCTCCCGACTAGCCCTCACGAAAATCAGCACAGATACGCAGTATTTT. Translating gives CASSSRLALTKISTDTQYF.